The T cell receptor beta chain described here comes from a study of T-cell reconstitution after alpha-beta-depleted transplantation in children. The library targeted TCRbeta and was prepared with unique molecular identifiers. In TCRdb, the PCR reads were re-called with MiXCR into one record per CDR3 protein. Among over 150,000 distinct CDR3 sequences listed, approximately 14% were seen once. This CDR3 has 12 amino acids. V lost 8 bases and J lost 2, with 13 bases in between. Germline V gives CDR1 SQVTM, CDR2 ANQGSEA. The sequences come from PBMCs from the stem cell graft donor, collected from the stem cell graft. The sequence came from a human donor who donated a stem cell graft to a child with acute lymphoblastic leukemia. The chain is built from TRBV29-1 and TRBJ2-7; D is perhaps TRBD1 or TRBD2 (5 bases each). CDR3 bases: TGCAGCTTCCGGGACGTAGCCTACGAGCAGTACTTC. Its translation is CSFRDVAYEQYF.